These 24 T cell receptor beta chains share one sample of origin, sequenced in a study of PD-L1 blockade in urothelial cancer. The table came from immunoSEQ multiplex PCR; TCRdb's copy has only in-frame clones and leaves some out. The sample has roughly 49,000 clones, roughly nine tenths seen once. The input for sequencing was PBMCs, taken around atezolizumab (anti-PD-L1) treatment. The receptor source for this set is a man in his 60s with urothelial cancer.

The chain employs TRBV11-2 and TRBJ2-3, with a weak D call TRBD1 (6 bases). Trimming removed 1 base at V and 13 bases at J, with 9 bases between. The CDR3 extends over 11 amino acids. Germline CDR1 reads SGHAT; CDR2 reads FQNNGV. The CDR3 DNA reads TGTGCCAGCAGCTTAGGACCAGGGGAGTATTTT. Translating gives CASSLGPGEYF.

J is TRBJ1-2 and V is TRBV5-5; weak D call: TRBD1 (6 bases). Germline loops: CDR1 SGHKS, CDR2 YYEKEE (reference sequence). The germline V and J ends were trimmed by 5 bases and 4 bases, with 12 bases remaining between them. The CDR3 length is 13 residues. The CDR3 DNA reads TGTGCCAGCAGTTACATGGACAGCTATGGCTACACCTTC. Its translation: CASSYMDSYGYTF. The full variable domain, rest sourced from reference TRBV5-5 and TRBJ1-2, is DAGVTQSPTHLIKTRGQQVTLRCSPISGHKSVSWYQQVLGQGPQFIFQYYEKEERGRGNFPDRFSARQFPNYSSELNVNALLLGDSALYLCASSYMDSYGYTFGSGTRLTVV.

V is TRBV10-3 and J is TRBJ2-7; no definite D call. The germline CDR1 and CDR2 sequences are ENHRY and SYGVKD. CDR3 length: 11 amino acids. V was cut by 2 bases and J by 4 bases, with 3 bases left in between. The CDR3 region has the DNA TGTGCCATCAGTGAGCTGTACGAGCAGTACTTC. The encoded protein is CAISELYEQYF.

The chain employs TRBV13 and TRBJ2-7; TRBD1 might be the D (5 bases). CDR3 size: 14 residues. The germline CDR1 and CDR2 sequences are PRHDT and FYEKMQ (reference sequence). V lost 2 bases and J lost 3, with 11 bases in between. Here the CDR3 DNA reads TGTGCCAGCAGCTTAAGGGGCGGCGGCTACGAGCAGTACTTC. It is translated as CASSLRGGGYEQYF.

The gene calls are TRBV4-1 and TRBJ2-3; 8 bases are a match to TRBD2. The V gene end was trimmed by 0 bases and the J gene end by 7 bases; junction bases not matched to a gene: 15. This CDR3 spans 18 amino acids. The germline V gene encodes CDR1 MGHRA and CDR2 YSYEKL. CDR3 protein: CASSQDPGVSGGRNTQYF. CDR3 DNA sequence: TGCGCCAGCAGCCAAGATCCAGGGGTCAGCGGGGGTCGAAATACGCAGTATTTT.

The rearrangement joins TRBV18 to TRBJ2-7, with 8 bases lining up with TRBD1. Trimming at V came to 3 bases and at J to 4 bases, leaving 8 bases not matched to a gene. Germline V gives CDR1 KGHSH, CDR2 LQKENI. The CDR3 has 15 amino acids. DNA of the CDR3: TGTGCCAGCTCACCGCCGGGACAGGTACATTACGAGCAGTACTTC. The encoded protein is CASSPPGQVHYEQYF.

The CDR3 DNA sequence: TGTGCCAGCTCACCACTGACAGTCGGAGCTAACTATGGCTACACCTTC. Translating it yields CASSPLTVGANYGYTF. The chain couples TRBV18 to TRBJ1-2, with D possibly being TRBD1 (5 bases). CDR3 length equals 16 residues. V was cut by 1 base and J by 0 bases, with 12 bases left in between. Germline V gene sequence: CDR1 KGHSH, CDR2 LQKENI.

The chain recombines TRBV5-4 with TRBJ2-5; 7 bases line up with TRBD1. The V and J ends lost 1 base and 5 bases, in that order; junction bases with no gene match: 5. Germline V gives CDR1 SGHNT, CDR2 YYREEE (reference sequence). The CDR3 spans 14 residues. The CDR3 sequence: CASSLYRGWETQYF. In nucleotides, the CDR3 is TGTGCCAGCAGCTTGTACAGGGGTTGGGAGACCCAGTACTTC.

Only a few counts were recorded for this clone. The rearrangement uses TRBV5-1 and TRBJ2-1; a weak D match, TRBD1 (5 bases). In germline, CDR1 is SGHRS, CDR2 YFSETQ. The length of the CDR3 is 14 residues. Trimming cost V 2 bases and J 0 bases, with 6 bases left between them. CDR3 residues: CASSLGVSYNEQFF. The CDR3 nucleotides read TGCGCCAGCAGCTTAGGGGTCTCCTACAATGAGCAGTTCTTC.

The chain employs TRBV18 and TRBJ2-7; weak D call: TRBD1 (6 bases). Trimming shortened V by 1 base and J by 5 bases, and 12 bases separated the two germline ends. Germline CDR1 is KGHSH and CDR2 is LQKENI. The CDR3 runs to 14 residues. This chain's CDR3 is CASSPLAGEDEQYF. Written as DNA, the CDR3 is TGTGCCAGCTCACCACTAGCAGGGGAAGACGAGCAGTACTTC.

The chain is built from TRBV19 and TRBJ1-6; no definite D call. Germline V gene data show CDR1 as LNHDA and CDR2 as SQIVND (reference sequence). Trimming removed 6 bases from V and 8 bases from J, with 17 bases in between. The CDR3 consists of 15 residues. CDR3 coding DNA: TGTGCCAGTAGGATCCTAGGGCGGGTTGATTCACCCCTCCACTTT. Translating it yields CASRILGRVDSPLHF.

CDR3 sequence: CAISEIGDYGYTF. The CDR3 DNA is TGTGCCATCAGTGAGATAGGGGACTATGGCTACACCTTC. V gene TRBV10-3 combines with J gene TRBJ1-2; a weak D match, TRBD1 (5 bases). The CDR3 has 13 residues. Germline V lookup: CDR1 ENHRY, CDR2 SYGVKD. Deletions cut 2 bases from V and 3 bases from J, with 7 bases between.

This clone was found a few times. CDR3 sequence reads: CASSGTGYEQYF. CDR3 DNA: TGTGCCAGCTCTGGGACAGGGTACGAGCAGTACTTC. The chain couples TRBV2 to TRBJ2-7, with TRBD1 matching 9 bases. CDR1 is SNHLY and CDR2 is FYNNEI in the germline V gene. J lost 4 bases, V lost 8 bases, and 3 bases had no gene match. The CDR3 runs to 12 residues.

This chain connects TRBV9 to TRBJ2-7, with 12 bases aligning to TRBD1. Trimming cost V 7 bases and J 1 base; bases outside gene matches: 3. CDR1 is SGDLS, CDR2 YYNGEE, per germline. The CDR3 loop spans 14 amino acids. The CDR3 coding sequence is TGTGCCAGCGGGGGACAGGGGGCATCCTACGAGCAGTACTTC. Translation: CASGGQGASYEQYF.

This clone was seen once. This rearrangement joins TRBV19 to TRBJ2-7, with 9 bases aligning to TRBD1. Germline V gives CDR1 LNHDA, CDR2 SQIVND (reference sequence). The trim removed 5 bases at V and 0 bases at J, leaving 5 bases unmatched. The CDR3 sequence is 15 residues long. As DNA, the CDR3 is TGTGCCAGTAGTCCAGGACAGGGGTACTCCTACGAGCAGTACTTC. Its translation is CASSPGQGYSYEQYF.

The V gene is TRBV6-7, the J gene TRBJ2-1; 9 bases agree with TRBD1. TRBV6-7 is an ORF; its function is uncertain. The CDR3 length is 18 residues. The ends lost 2 bases at V and 5 bases at J; junction bases unmatched: 13. CDR3 loop: CASSYNTFRQGENNEQFF. CDR3 nucleotides: TGTGCCAGCAGTTACAACACATTCCGACAGGGGGAAAACAATGAGCAGTTCTTC.

The V and J genes are TRBV18 and TRBJ2-7; a weak D match, TRBD2 (8 bases). Germline V gene sequence: CDR1 KGHSH, CDR2 LQKENI. Deletions cut 6 bases from V and 0 bases from J, with 27 bases between. This CDR3 has 19 residues. CDR3 protein: CASSPRAGAGDSASYEQYF. The CDR3 DNA follows: TGTGCCAGCTCTCCCCGAGCGGGGGCGGGGGACAGTGCCTCCTACGAGCAGTACTTC.

V and J are TRBV5-6 and TRBJ1-3; 10 positions match TRBD1. V gave up 4 bases and J gave up 0 bases; unmatched junction bases: 10. CDR3 length: 18 amino acids. The germline CDR1 and CDR2 sequences are SGHDT and YYEEEE. The CDR3 protein is CASSPGTGDPLSGNTIYF. CDR3 coding DNA: TGTGCCAGCAGCCCCGGGACAGGGGACCCACTCTCTGGAAACACCATATATTTT.

The V and J genes are TRBV12-5 and TRBJ2-6; no reliable D call. Per the germline V gene, CDR1 is LGHNT and CDR2 is FRNRAP. This CDR3 is 13 amino acids long. Between the trimmed V and J ends, which lost 6 bases and 0 bases, there was a span of 3 bases. Written as DNA, the CDR3 is TGTGCTAGTGGCAGCTCTGGGGCCAACGTCCTGACTTTC. Protein sequence: CASGSSGANVLTF.

The table lists this clone with a few counts. V is TRBV5-4 and J is TRBJ1-6; TRBD1 matches 10 bases. V lost 5 bases to trimming and J lost 8 bases; unmatched junction nucleotides: 7. The CDR3 runs 15 residues. CDR1 SGHNT and CDR2 YYREEE come from the germline V gene (reference sequence). In nucleotides, the CDR3 is TGTGCCAGCAGAGAGAGGGACAGGGGTGATTCACCCCTCCACTTT. Its protein is CASRERDRGDSPLHF.

The V call is TRBV30, the J call TRBJ1-5; possible D gene TRBD1, 5 bases. The germline CDR1 and CDR2 sequences are GTSNPN and SVGIG (reference sequence). V was trimmed by 2 bases and J by 4 bases, leaving 9 bases between them. The CDR3 length is 13 residues. In DNA, the CDR3 is TGTGCCTGGAGTATGGCAGGGAATCAGCCCCAGCATTTT. It yields the protein CAWSMAGNQPQHF.

This clone was seen once. The gene calls are TRBV7-3 and TRBJ1-6; 7 nucleotides line up with TRBD1. The CDR3 spans 15 residues. Germline-derived CDR1 and CDR2 are SGHTA and FQGTGA. J lost 7 bases, V lost 5 bases, and 8 bases had no gene match. The CDR3 region has the DNA TGTGCCAGCAGCCCAACACAGGGGACCAATTCACCCCTCCACTTT. Encoded protein: CASSPTQGTNSPLHF.

J is TRBJ1-2 and V is TRBV11-2; D gene uncertain. The germline CDR1 and CDR2 sequences are SGHAT and FQNNGV. This CDR3 is built from 12 residues. Trimming pared 1 base from V and 5 bases from J, leaving 5 bases between. Written as DNA, the CDR3 is TGTGCCAGCAGCTTAGTAGAGTATGGCTACACCTTC. Its protein product is CASSLVEYGYTF.

The chain joins TRBV5-1 to TRBJ1-2, with D possibly being TRBD1 (5 bases). V was clipped by 0 bases and J by 2 bases, with 8 bases between them. The V gene's germline CDR1 is SGHRS and CDR2 YFSETQ. This CDR3 contains 14 residues. CDR3 in DNA: TGCGCCAGCAGCTTGGATACAGGCAACTATGGCTACACCTTC. Protein sequence: CASSLDTGNYGYTF.